One and the same sample provided the 19 T cell receptor beta chains below, sequenced in a study of T cell repertoires in cytomegalovirus infection (dated by TCRdb to about 2019). Sequencer: Illumina HiSeq 1500. In TCRdb, the public reads were trimmed at Q25 with fastp and aligned with MiXCR, with productive beta chains retained. Entries are consolidated by CDR3 protein sequence, retaining the most common genes and DNA. This sample holds some 800,000 distinct CDR3 sequences; about 27% were observed only once. The top ten constitute 10% to 15% of the sample. Their antigens are not known. In light of the paper, this sample's treatment or condition label describes: in vitro stimulation with specific CMV peptide epitopes to enrich CMV-specific T cells. Sequenced material: cultured CD8+ T cells from PBMCs, taken from culture after CMV antigen stimulation. The receptors shown here come from a human donor in good health (CMV status not recorded). Some clones in this sample may be carry-over from other donors' samples.

This chain uses TRBV20-1 with TRBJ1-3; 7 bases align to TRBD1. This CDR3 comprises 15 residues. Per the germline V gene, CDR1 is DFQATT and CDR2 is SNEGSKA (reference sequence). With 6 bases clipped from V and 0 bases from J, the junction kept 8 bases outside the gene matches. CDR3 sequence (DNA): TGCAGTGCCTGGGACAGCCACCGCTCTGGAAACACCATATATTTT. It translates to CSAWDSHRSGNTIYF.

There are a few counts of this clonotype. The chain couples TRBV12-3 or TRBV12-4 to TRBJ1-5; D remains ambiguous. The CDR3 loop spans 12 amino acids. The V end was cut by 7 bases, the J end by 3 bases, with 7 bases between. The CDR3 DNA reads TGTGCCAGCAATCAGGACAATCAGCCCCAGCATTTT. Encoded protein: CASNQDNQPQHF.

CDR3 in DNA: TGTGCCAGCAGTTCGACTAGAAAGCCGAGCACAGATACGCAGTATTTT. This encodes CASSSTRKPSTDTQYF. The chain couples TRBV12-3 or TRBV12-4 to TRBJ2-3; D might be TRBD2 (6 bases). Trimming took off 4 bases at V and 0 bases at J, with 14 bases between the two ends. The length of the CDR3 is 16 residues.

The rearrangement links TRBV4-3 to TRBJ2-3; D not certain. Trimming took off 2 bases at V and 1 base at J, with 10 bases between the two ends. CDR1 is LGHNA and CDR2 is YSLEER in the germline V gene. This CDR3 is 15 amino acids long. The CDR3, as DNA: TGCGCCAGCAGCCAATACGTCCGGGGCACAGATACGCAGTATTTT. Translated, it gives CASSQYVRGTDTQYF.

V and J are TRBV10-3 and TRBJ1-2; 10 positions match TRBD1. The CDR3 extends over 14 amino acids. J gave up 6 bases and V 2 bases, and 3 bases lay outside the gene matches. Per germline, CDR1 ENHRY and CDR2 SYGVKD. CDR3 protein: CAISEKTGGDGYTF. Written as DNA, the CDR3 is TGTGCCATCAGTGAGAAGACAGGGGGCGATGGCTACACCTTC.

The chain links TRBV19 to TRBJ2-1; D may be TRBD1 or TRBD2 (5 bases each). Trimming took 1 base from V and 3 from J, leaving 7 bases between them. Germline lookup yields CDR1 LNHDA and CDR2 SQIVND (reference sequence). This CDR3 region has 14 residues. This CDR3 reads CASSIGDGYNEQFF. CDR3 DNA sequence: TGTGCCAGTAGTATAGGGGACGGCTACAATGAGCAGTTCTTC.

V is TRBV19 and J is TRBJ2-1; 8 positions agree with TRBD2. This CDR3 spans 14 amino acids. V was clipped by 7 bases and J by 4 bases; unmatched bases: 6. The germline V gene encodes CDR1 LNHDA and CDR2 SQIVND (reference sequence). The CDR3: CASTFGGAYNEQFF. CDR3 bases: TGTGCCAGTACTTTCGGGGGGGCATACAATGAGCAGTTCTTC.

This clonotype has a single count. The chain carries TRBV7-6 and TRBJ2-1; D tentatively fits TRBD1 or TRBD2 (5 bases each). The CDR3 covers 12 residues. Trimming shortened V by 3 bases and J by 7 bases, and 7 bases separated the two germline ends. Germline-derived CDR1 and CDR2 are SGHVS and FNYEAQ. The CDR3 sequence: CASSFRENEQFF. DNA of the CDR3: TGTGCCAGCAGCTTCAGGGAGAATGAGCAGTTCTTC.

Many counts were recorded for this clonotype. This sequence joins TRBV12-3 or TRBV12-4 and TRBJ1-1; tentative D call: TRBD1 (6 bases). The V gene lost 5 bases and the J gene lost 11 bases, with 12 bases spanning the gap. The CDR3 has 11 amino acids. CDR3 loop: CASSQGLGAFF. CDR3 bases: TGTGCCAGCAGTCAGGGGTTGGGGGCTTTCTTT.

This clonotype was found many times. The genes are TRBV7-6 and TRBJ2-1, with TRBD2 identical over 15 bases. CDR1 SGHVS and CDR2 FNYEAQ come from the germline V gene. The CDR3 is 16 residues long. V lost 4 bases, J lost 5 bases, and 3 bases stayed unmatched. The CDR3 region is CASSSGTSGGNNEQFF. CDR3 DNA sequence: TGTGCCAGCAGCTCAGGGACTAGCGGGGGGAACAATGAGCAGTTCTTC.

There are a few counts of this clonotype. V usage is TRBV11-3 and J usage is TRBJ1-1, with D possibly being TRBD1 (5 bases). CDR3 length: 13 amino acids. V dropped 6 bases and J dropped 4 bases, with 12 bases sitting between them. The germline V gene has CDR1 SGHNT and CDR2 YENEEA. CDR3: CASSYVGGTEAFF. Written as DNA, the CDR3 is TGTGCCAGCAGTTACGTCGGGGGCACTGAAGCTTTCTTT.

The chain is built from TRBV20-1 and TRBJ2-7; D might be TRBD1 (6 bases). CDR1 DFQATT and CDR2 SNEGSKA come from the germline V gene (reference sequence). The ends were cut back, 1 base at V and 1 base at J, with 17 bases in the middle. The CDR3 length is 16 residues. The CDR3, as DNA: TGCAGTGCTAGAGGAGGAGTCCGGGACAAATCCTACGAGCAGTACTTC. Translated: CSARGGVRDKSYEQYF.

This clonotype has a handful of counts. This chain joins TRBV19 and TRBJ2-3; D may correspond to TRBD1 or TRBD2 (6 bases each). The germline CDR1 and CDR2 sequences are LNHDA and SQIVND (reference sequence). The CDR3 loop spans 14 amino acids. V lost 7 bases and J 4 bases, leaving 15 bases between the germline ends. The chain's CDR3 is CASIGGPPPDTQYF. CDR3 coding DNA: TGTGCCAGTATAGGGGGGCCACCACCAGATACGCAGTATTTT.

The chain joins TRBV27 to TRBJ2-7; no firm D call. With 5 bases removed from V and 0 bases from J, the gap between germline ends came to 14 bases. Germline CDR1 and CDR2: MNHEY and SMNVEV (reference sequence). There are 15 residues in the CDR3. The CDR3 is CASSPSFGISYEQYF. In DNA, the CDR3 is TGTGCCAGCAGTCCGAGTTTTGGGATCTCCTACGAGCAGTACTTC.

Points on this clonotype: This could be a read error, since a much larger clone is one nucleotide away. The V and J genes are TRBV12-3 or TRBV12-4 and TRBJ2-5; D gene uncertain. This CDR3 region has 13 residues. CDR3 DNA sequence: TGTGCCAGCAGTCTCAATGTTCAAGAGACCCAGCACTTC. It yields the protein CASSLNVQETQHF.

J is TRBJ2-7 and V is TRBV6-2 or TRBV6-3; possibly TRBD2 for D (6 bases). V was clipped by 6 bases and J by 0 bases, with 12 bases between them. Germline values: CDR1 MNHEY, CDR2 SVGEGT. The CDR3 consists of 14 residues. The CDR3 here is CASRPSGVSYEQYV. CDR3 bases: TGTGCCAGCAGGCCTTCGGGGGTCTCCTACGAGCAGTACGTC.

For this clonotype: Germline and junction disagree at one end, which may indicate a read error. The chain employs TRBV7-8 and TRBJ2-5; tentative D call: TRBD1 (6 bases). Germline assignment: CDR1 SGHVS and CDR2 FQNEAQ. The length of the CDR3 is 15 residues. The CDR3 bases are TGTGCCAGCAGCTTAGCGGGGGCCCTTGTGGAGACCCGGTACTTC. This sequence encodes CASSLAGALVETRYF.

The V and J genes are TRBV3-1 and TRBJ2-3; D is ambiguous. The CDR3 loop spans 16 amino acids. The V end was cut by 2 bases, the J end by 0 bases, with 12 bases between. The germline V gene has CDR1 LGHDT and CDR2 YNNKEL (reference sequence). The CDR3 DNA reads as TGTGCCAGCAGCCAACTAGGACCCCATAGCACAGATACGCAGTATTTT. Its translation is CASSQLGPHSTDTQYF.

The chain uses TRBV7-9 and TRBJ1-2; no reliable D call. Per germline, CDR1 SEHNR and CDR2 FQNEAQ (reference sequence). The CDR3 sequence is 17 residues long. Trimming stripped 5 bases from V and 0 bases from J, with 19 bases between. CDR3 sequence: CASSAEGWSATNYGYTF. The DNA of the CDR3 is TGTGCCAGCAGCGCAGAAGGATGGAGTGCAACTAACTATGGCTACACCTTC. The variable domain in full, completed from reference TRBV7-9 and TRBJ1-2, reads DTGVSQNPRHKITKRGQNVTFRCDPISEHNRLYWYRQTLGQGPEFLTYFQNEAQLEKSRLLSDRFSAERPKGSFSTLEIQRTEQGDSAMYLCASSAEGWSATNYGYTFGSGTRLTVV.